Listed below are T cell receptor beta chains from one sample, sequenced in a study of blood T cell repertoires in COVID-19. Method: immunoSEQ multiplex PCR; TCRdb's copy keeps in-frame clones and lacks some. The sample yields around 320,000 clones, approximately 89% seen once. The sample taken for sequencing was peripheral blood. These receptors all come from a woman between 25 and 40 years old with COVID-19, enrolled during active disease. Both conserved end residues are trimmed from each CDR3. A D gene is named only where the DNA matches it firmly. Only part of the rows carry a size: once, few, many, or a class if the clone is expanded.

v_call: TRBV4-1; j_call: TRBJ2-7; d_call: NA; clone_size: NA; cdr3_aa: ASSQPGANPYEQY
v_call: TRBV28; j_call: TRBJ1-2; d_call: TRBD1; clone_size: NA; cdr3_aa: ASSAGTGPYGYT
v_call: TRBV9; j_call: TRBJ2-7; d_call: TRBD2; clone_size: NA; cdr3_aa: ASSVDAGGASYEQY
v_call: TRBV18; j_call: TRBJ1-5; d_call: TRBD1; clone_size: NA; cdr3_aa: ASSTGQGLGQPQH
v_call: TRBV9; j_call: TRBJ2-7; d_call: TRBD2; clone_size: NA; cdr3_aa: ASARSGGAPEQY
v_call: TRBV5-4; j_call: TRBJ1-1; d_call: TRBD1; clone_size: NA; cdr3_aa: ASSSGQQNTEAF
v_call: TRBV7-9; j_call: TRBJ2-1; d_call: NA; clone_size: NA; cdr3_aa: ASSTRDTYGAHNEQF
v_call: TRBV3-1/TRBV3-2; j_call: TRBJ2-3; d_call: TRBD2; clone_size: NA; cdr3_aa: ASRGGLAGTTDTQY
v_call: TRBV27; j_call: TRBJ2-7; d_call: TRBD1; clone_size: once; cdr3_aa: ASRPDRAREQY
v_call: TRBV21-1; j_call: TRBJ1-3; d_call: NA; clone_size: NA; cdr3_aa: ASSKETRSGQGRDAERNTIY
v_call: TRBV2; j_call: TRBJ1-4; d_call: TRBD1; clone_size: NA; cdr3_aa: ASSSIGQGGEKLF
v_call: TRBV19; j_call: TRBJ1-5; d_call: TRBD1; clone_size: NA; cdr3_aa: ASSVTGGQPQH
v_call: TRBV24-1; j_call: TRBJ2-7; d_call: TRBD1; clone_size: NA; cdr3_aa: ATSDPGTGAEEQY
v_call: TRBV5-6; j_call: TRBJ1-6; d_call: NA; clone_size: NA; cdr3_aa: ASSNQGKANSPLH